This entry lists 30 T cell receptor beta chains sequenced from one sample in a study of human thymus T cells (dated by TCRdb to 2019 to 2021). The library was made by the immunoSEQ multiplex PCR assay. TCRdb mirrors the immuneACCESS table, restricted to in-frame sequences. Some clones are absent from its copies; in checked studies, under half trace to an unresolved V gene, and the reason for the others is unknown. This sample gives 46,000 or so clones in total; approximately 95% of them show up just once. The ten biggest clones cover approximately 0.18% of the sample. Sequenced: blood. These TCRs come from a girl under three years old with a congenital heart defect but otherwise immunologically healthy.

The chain employs TRBV6-1 and TRBJ1-5, with a tentative D call TRBD1 (5 bases). This CDR3 is built from 14 residues. Between the trimmed V and J ends, which lost 2 bases and 7 bases, there was a span of 12 bases. Germline assignment: CDR1 MNHNS and CDR2 SASEGT. The CDR3 DNA sequence: TGTGCCAGCAGTGAATTGGCAGGGCGACAGCCCCAGCATTTT. It translates to CASSELAGRQPQHF.

The CDR3 bases are TGTGCCAGCAGCTCCTGGAGGGGGGCTCTTCTCGAGTTTTATGGCTACACCTTC. The encoded protein is CASSSWRGALLEFYGYTF. V is TRBV5-8 and J is TRBJ1-2; tentatively, D is TRBD1 (6 bases). The CDR3 is 18 amino acids. In germline, CDR1 is SGHTS, CDR2 YDEGEE. V was shortened by 3 bases and J by 5 bases, with 26 bases between the two germline ends. Combining the CDR3 with reference TRBV5-8 and TRBJ1-2 gives the whole variable domain EAGVTQSPTHLIKTRGQQATLRCSPISGHTSVYWYQQALGLGLQFLLWYDEGEERNRGNFPPRFSGRQFPNYSSELNVNALELEDSALYLCASSSWRGALLEFYGYTFGSGTRLTVV.

This clone was counted once. The gene calls are TRBV7-9 and TRBJ2-7, with a tentative D call TRBD2 (5 bases). V shed 2 bases and J shed 0 bases, with 8 bases lying between them. Germline V gene lookup returns CDR1 SEHNR and CDR2 FQNEAQ (reference sequence). This CDR3 is 14 amino acids long. The CDR3: CASSLPGGSYEQYF. The CDR3 DNA follows: TGTGCCAGCAGCTTACCCGGAGGCTCCTACGAGCAGTACTTC. The complete variable domain, with remaining parts taken from reference TRBV7-9 and TRBJ2-7, reads DTGVSQNPRHKITKRGQNVTFRCDPISEHNRLYWYRQTLGQGPEFLTYFQNEAQLEKSRLLSDRFSAERPKGSFSTLEIQRTEQGDSAMYLCASSLPGGSYEQYFGPGTRLTVT.

The rearrangement links TRBV27 to TRBJ2-5, with 8 bases matching TRBD1. V dropped 8 bases and J dropped 2; count of bases not matched to a gene: 10. Looked up from germline, CDR1 is MNHEY and CDR2 is SMNVEV (reference sequence). This CDR3 contains 15 residues. As DNA, the CDR3 is TGTGCCAGCCAAACCAGGGGGCGCGAGCAAGAGACCCAGTACTTC. This translates into CASQTRGREQETQYF.

This clone was seen a handful of times. The chain is built from TRBV6-1 and TRBJ1-5; 8 nucleotides line up with TRBD1. V was clipped by 3 bases and J by 2 bases; unmatched bases: 0. Looked up from germline, CDR1 is MNHNS and CDR2 is SASEGT. The CDR3 loop spans 14 amino acids. CDR3 sequence reads: CASSEGQGNQPQHF. The CDR3 DNA is TGTGCCAGCAGTGAGGGACAGGGCAATCAGCCCCAGCATTTT.

The J gene is TRBJ2-7, the V gene TRBV7-2, with D uncertain. Germline lookup yields CDR1 SGHTA and CDR2 FQGNSA. The CDR3 contains 14 residues. Between the trimmed V and J ends, which lost 2 bases and 6 bases, there was a span of 14 bases. The CDR3 sequence: CASSLTGWLGEQYF. The CDR3 nucleotides are TGTGCCAGCAGCTTAACTGGGTGGTTAGGCGAGCAGTACTTC.

The chain uses TRBV19 and TRBJ2-7; maybe TRBD2 (6 bases). This CDR3 has 20 amino acids. Germline values: CDR1 LNHDA, CDR2 SQIVND (reference sequence). Trimming removed 3 bases at V and 1 base at J, with 28 bases between. The CDR3 coding sequence is TGTGCCAGTAGTATTGCCAACTGGCGGGACTCCGGAGGGGAATCCTACGAGCAGTACTTC. Amino acid sequence: CASSIANWRDSGGESYEQYF.

The genes are TRBV4-1 and TRBJ2-1, with D perhaps TRBD1 (5 bases). This CDR3 contains 18 residues. From germline, CDR1 is MGHRA and CDR2 YSYEKL. The germline V and J ends were trimmed by 1 base and 3 bases, with 19 bases remaining between them. CDR3 sequence (DNA): TGCGCCAGCAGCCAAGGGGTAAGCTGGACAACCCGCTACAATGAGCAGTTCTTC. Translated: CASSQGVSWTTRYNEQFF.

In this sample, this clone turned up once. V is TRBV27 and J is TRBJ1-4, with 9 bases aligning to TRBD1. With 6 bases clipped from V and 8 bases from J, the junction kept 10 bases outside the gene matches. CDR1 MNHEY and CDR2 SMNVEV come from the germline V gene (reference sequence). This CDR3 is built from 15 residues. CDR3 DNA sequence: TGTGCCAGCAGCGATGGGACAGGGAGAGGCGAAAAACTGTTTTTT. This sequence encodes CASSDGTGRGEKLFF. Full variable domain (missing parts from reference TRBV27 and TRBJ1-4): EAQVTQNPRYLITVTGKKLTVTCSQNMNHEYMSWYRQDPGLGLRQIYYSMNVEVTDKGDVPEGYKVSRKEKRNFPLILESPSPNQTSLYFCASSDGTGRGEKLFFGSGTQLSVL.

The CDR3 DNA sequence: TGTGCCAGCAGCCCGGACAGGGTAACTCAGCCCCAGCATTTT. Its translation: CASSPDRVTQPQHF. J is TRBJ1-5 and V is TRBV6-1; 8 bases are shared with TRBD1. J lost 6 bases, V lost 6 bases, and 7 bases had no gene match. Germline V gene sequence: CDR1 MNHNS, CDR2 SASEGT. The CDR3 has 14 residues.

The chain employs TRBV25-1 and TRBJ2-1; 9 bases agree with TRBD2. V was clipped by 4 bases and J by 6 bases; unmatched bases: 1. The V gene's germline CDR1 is MGHDK and CDR2 SYGVNS. The CDR3 contains 13 residues. CDR3 protein: CASSGGRANEQFF. Written as DNA, the CDR3 is TGTGCCAGCAGTGGCGGGAGGGCCAATGAGCAGTTCTTC. The full variable domain, its missing parts supplied by reference TRBV25-1 and TRBJ2-1, is EADIYQTPRYLVIGTGKKITLECSQTMGHDKMYWYQQDPGMELHLIHYSYGVNSTEKGDLSSESTVSRIRTEHFPLTLESARPSHTSQYLCASSGGRANEQFFGPGTRLTVL.

This chain joins TRBV27 and TRBJ2-1; D gene uncertain. The length of the CDR3 is 13 residues. Germline assignment: CDR1 MNHEY and CDR2 SMNVEV (reference sequence). The V end lost 9 bases, the J end lost 3 bases, and 12 bases lay between the germline ends. The CDR3 bases are TGTGCCAGTCGCATGACGGTCTACAATGAGCAGTTCTTC. Translation gives CASRMTVYNEQFF.

This clone has only one observation. The rearrangement uses TRBV11-2 and TRBJ2-7; 8 bases agree with TRBD2. The V segment lost 2 bases and the J segment 7 bases; nucleotides outside the gene matches: 10. The CDR3 covers 15 residues. CDR1 and CDR2 from the germline V gene are SGHAT and FQNNGV. In DNA form, the CDR3 reads TGTGCCAGCAGCTTAAAGTCGGGGGGGACCGGGGAGCAGTACTTC. Translating it yields CASSLKSGGTGEQYF. The variable domain in full, with the rest retrieved from reference TRBV11-2 and TRBJ2-7, is EAGVAQSPRYKIIEKRQSVAFWCNPISGHATLYWYQQILGQGPKLLIQFQNNGVVDDSQLPKDRFSAERLKGVDSTLKIQPAKLEDSAVYLCASSLKSGGTGEQYFGPGTRLTVT.

The chain recombines TRBV29-1 with TRBJ1-2; no clear D gene. The CDR3 is 13 residues long. CDR1 and CDR2 (germline): SQVTM, ANQGSEA. Between the trimmed V and J ends, which lost 4 bases and 6 bases, there was a span of 15 bases. The CDR3 nucleotides are TGCAGCGTTGTGGTCGGCTTACTAGATGGCTACACCTTC. Translating it yields CSVVVGLLDGYTF. The entire variable domain, with the rest obtained from reference TRBV29-1 and TRBJ1-2, is as follows: SAVISQKPSRDICQRGTSLTIQCQVDSQVTMMFWYRQQPGQSLTLIATANQGSEATYESGFVIDKFPISRPNLTFSTLTVSNMSPEDSSIYLCSVVVGLLDGYTFGSGTRLTVV.

This chain uses TRBV2 with TRBJ2-1; D is possibly TRBD2 (5 bases). This CDR3 spans 13 amino acids. Trimming took 8 bases from V and 9 from J, leaving 17 bases between them. Germline loops: CDR1 SNHLY, CDR2 FYNNEI. The DNA of the CDR3 is TGTGCCAGCTGCCCTTCCTCGGGGATTGAGCAGTTCTTC. Protein sequence: CASCPSSGIEQFF.

V gene TRBV6-6 combines with J gene TRBJ2-7; TRBD2 matches 11 bases. Trimming cost V 8 bases and J 2 bases; bases outside gene matches: 5. The CDR3 covers 14 residues. In germline, CDR1 is MNHNY, CDR2 SVGAGI (reference sequence). CDR3 in amino acids: CASRLSGRAYEQYF. For the CDR3, the DNA is TGTGCCAGCCGTCTTAGCGGGAGGGCCTACGAGCAGTACTTC.

The chain recombines TRBV5-4 with TRBJ2-7, with D possibly TRBD1 on 5 matching bases. Deletions cut 5 bases from V and 1 base from J, with 13 bases between. The CDR3 consists of 14 residues. CDR1 is SGHNT, CDR2 YYREEE, per germline (reference sequence). Written as DNA, the CDR3 is TGTGCCAGCAGTAGAGGTGCAGGGTCCTACGAGCAGTACTTC. It is translated as CASSRGAGSYEQYF.

This clone appeared a single time. CDR3: CASSPRSAQETQYF. Here the CDR3 DNA reads TGTGCCAGCTCACCTCGAAGCGCGCAAGAGACCCAGTACTTC. This rearrangement joins TRBV18 to TRBJ2-5; D is uncertain. The length of the CDR3 is 14 residues. The germline V gene has CDR1 KGHSH and CDR2 LQKENI. The V and J ends lost 3 bases and 2 bases respectively, with 10 bases between them.

The chain has TRBV18 and TRBJ2-1; 13 bases are shared with TRBD2. The CDR3 runs 15 residues. The germline V gene encodes CDR1 KGHSH and CDR2 LQKENI. The V and J ends lost 6 bases and 4 bases, in that order; junction bases with no gene match: 3. As DNA, the CDR3 is TGTGCCAGCTCGCGGACTAGCGGGGGTTACAATGAGCAGTTCTTC. Protein product: CASSRTSGGYNEQFF.

This chain joins TRBV7-2 and TRBJ1-3; TRBD1 aligns across 8 bases. Germline V lookup: CDR1 SGHTA, CDR2 FQGNSA. This CDR3 comprises 15 residues. The trim removed 6 bases at V and 4 bases at J, leaving 8 bases unmatched. The CDR3 region is CASSPQGAGGNTIYF. The CDR3 nucleotides read TGTGCCAGCAGTCCCCAGGGGGCAGGAGGAAACACCATATATTTT.

The V and J genes are TRBV6-5 and TRBJ2-7, with D maybe TRBD1 (6 bases). Germline CDR1 reads MNHEY; CDR2 reads SVGAGI. The CDR3 is 13 residues long. Trimming took off 6 bases at V and 7 bases at J, with 16 bases between the two ends. The CDR3 bases are TGTGCCAGCAGGATGGGGGCTTTGGGGGAGCAGTACTTC. Amino acids: CASRMGALGEQYF.

The V gene is TRBV27, the J gene TRBJ1-5; weak D call: TRBD1 (6 bases). The germline V gene has CDR1 MNHEY and CDR2 SMNVEV (reference sequence). The CDR3 extends over 14 amino acids. V lost 2 bases to trimming and J lost 1 base, with 6 bases between them. CDR3 region: CASSLTGSNQPQHF. DNA of the CDR3: TGTGCCAGCAGTTTAACAGGGAGCAATCAGCCCCAGCATTTT.

This clone appeared a single time. V and J are TRBV28 and TRBJ1-5, with 7 bases that match TRBD1. In germline, CDR1 is MDHEN, CDR2 SYDVKM. The trim removed 6 bases at V and 6 bases at J, leaving 5 bases unmatched. This CDR3 region has 13 residues. CDR3 DNA: TGTGCCAGCAGCCAGGGGGGGGGTCAGCCCCAGCATTTT. This codes for CASSQGGGQPQHF.

V usage is TRBV27 and J usage is TRBJ1-5, with a tentative D call TRBD1 (5 bases). The CDR3 spans 17 residues. With 5 bases removed from V and 3 bases from J, the gap between germline ends came to 20 bases. The V gene's germline CDR1 is MNHEY and CDR2 SMNVEV (reference sequence). This CDR3 reads CASSPYPGTGINQPQHF. The CDR3 nucleotides are TGTGCCAGCAGTCCATACCCCGGGACGGGAATCAATCAGCCCCAGCATTTT.

The chain employs TRBV4-2 and TRBJ2-2, with D uncertain. Deletions cut 8 bases from V and 6 bases from J, with 4 bases between. Germline values: CDR1 LGHNA, CDR2 YNFKEQ. There are 10 residues in the CDR3. CDR3 amino acids: CASGAGELFF. CDR3 DNA: TGTGCCAGCGGGGCCGGGGAGCTGTTTTTT.

The chain links TRBV4-1 to TRBJ1-2; 7 nucleotides align to TRBD1. The germline gives CDR1 MGHRA, CDR2 YSYEKL. After removal of 6 bases from V and 2 bases from J, the junction contained 9 bases not matched to a gene. The CDR3 loop spans 15 amino acids. The CDR3, as DNA: TGCGCCAGCAGGGAGAGGACAGGAGCAAACTATGGCTACACCTTC. This sequence encodes CASRERTGANYGYTF.

The chain joins TRBV18 to TRBJ2-7; no clear D gene. Trimming left V 5 bases short and J 2 bases short, with 13 bases between. Germline CDR1 KGHSH, CDR2 LQKENI. The CDR3 runs 14 residues. CDR3 in amino acids: CASSFTPVPYEQYF. CDR3 in DNA: TGTGCCAGCTCATTCACGCCGGTCCCCTACGAGCAGTACTTC.

The chain uses TRBV18 and TRBJ1-3, with D possibly matching TRBD1 (6 bases). The CDR3 has 13 residues. V was clipped by 4 bases and J by 3 bases, with 7 bases between them. The germline V gene encodes CDR1 KGHSH and CDR2 LQKENI. The DNA for the CDR3 is TGTGCCAGCTCACAACAGGGTGGAAACACCATATATTTT. Its translation is CASSQQGGNTIYF.

The chain combines TRBV4-1 with TRBJ1-3; D is ambiguous. The CDR3 spans 17 residues. The V gene's germline CDR1 is MGHRA and CDR2 YSYEKL. V was pared by 2 bases and J by 2 bases, with 16 bases between. The CDR3 loop reads CASSQLRQVGPGNTIYF. The DNA of the CDR3 is TGCGCCAGCAGCCAACTACGGCAGGTGGGCCCTGGAAACACCATATATTTT.

The chain carries TRBV29-1 and TRBJ2-7; 10 bases are a match to TRBD1. V trimming: 0 bases; J trimming: 9 bases; junction bases outside the gene matches: 14. The germline gives CDR1 SQVTM, CDR2 ANQGSEA. CDR3 length: 16 residues. CDR3 DNA sequence: TGCAGCGTTGAAGATAGGGGTAGGGGACAGGGGCGTGTGCAGTACTTC. Amino acids: CSVEDRGRGQGRVQYF.